A selection of T cell receptor beta chains follows, all from one sample in a study of cytomegalovirus exposure and HLA in healthy donors. TCRdb keeps only in-frame clones here, not all; method: immunoSEQ multiplex PCR. The sample includes roughly 100,000 clones, roughly 71% seen only once; the top ten take approximately 4.4%. Sequencing was done on a sample of PBMCs. These receptors all stem from a woman aged 40 to 50 in good health and CMV-seronegative. CDR3s leave out the opening cysteine and the closing phenylalanine or tryptophan. Expanded clones are given a class, and other clones once, few, many or no size at all.

TRBV27,-,ASSSSGTGGVEAF
TRBV30,-,AWSVPGLDDYEQY
TRBV4-3,-,ASSQFSMGASSTDTQY
TRBV2,few,ASSRSRGQPGWTEAF
TRBV4-1,-,ASSQDHPGSHSPLH
TRBV28,-,ASRPGGLTEAF
TRBV6-5,-,ASSPGTSGTDTQY
TRBV25-1,-,ASSTPGLKA
TRBV7-2,-,ASSLQGTGGYT
TRBV4-1,-,ASSQGVAGTSSSTDTQY
TRBV19,-,ASSIAGAGSRNIQY
TRBV10-3,-,AIRWTSDTEAF
TRBV9,-,ASSVGGTVNYGYT
TRBV6-1,-,ASSALDRGHSNQPQH
TRBV28,-,ASSSGFGGNTEAF
TRBV7-6,-,ASSLRRQGSSSGNTIY
TRBV28,-,ASSGQGGWSYGYT
TRBV29-1,-,SVADRGDSPLH
TRBV9,-,ASSVDPGINTEAF
TRBV2,-,ASSESRNYGYT
TRBV9,-,ASSVGQLAEETQY
TRBV2,-,ASSTSTGGVTYEQY
TRBV6-5,-,ASSYRGAENEKLF
TRBV11-3,-,ASSLSSADTQY
TRBV10-1,-,ASSEDRVIVKDGYT
TRBV2,-,ASFPGNPPGANVLT
TRBV6-1,-,ASSSWRGKETQY
TRBV5-4,-,ASSSPMTGYYGYT
TRBV6-1,-,ASSEGLAVQETQY
TRBV5-6,-,ASSGEGGGNTIY
TRBV6-5,-,ASSYGAATNEKLF
TRBV9,few,ASSVDRNTGELF
TRBV5-1,-,ASSLNPDSTDTQY
TRBV6-6,once,ASARLASYNEQF
TRBV11-2,-,ASSPRDRVWNEQF
TRBV27,-,ASRTRPQGRHEQY
TRBV7-2,-,ASSPIGSDIKNLH
TRBV7-9,-,ASSLTRRGRSGNTIY
TRBV2,few,ASSPLTGGLAF
TRBV2,-,ASSVQGLVGDTIY
TRBV16,-,ASSQSRGGAYNEQF
TRBV4-2,-,ASSQDRQNTEAF
TRBV29-1,-,SVGREPKYGYT
TRBV5-1,few,ASSLGGAMPVRF
TRBV5-1,-,ASSGGLAGGSYEQY
TRBV6-6,-,ASSLRGGYT
TRBV5-4,-,ASSKQSYEQY
TRBV7-8,-,ASSYRAGKISGNTIY
TRBV28,-,ASSAGSQPQH
TRBV29-1,-,SVVASDYGYT
TRBV4-2,-,ASSQEPGGGSDTQY
TRBV2,-,ASSEGGQERDAF
TRBV4-3,-,ASSQTWTGSSGNTIY